This T cell receptor beta chain is drawn from a study of response to subunit inactivated influenza vaccine. TCRdb reprocessed the RT-PCR reads with MiXCR, giving one entry per CDR3 protein. The table has under 950,000 distinct CDR3 sequences, 21% seen once. Study outcomes and limitations: The study's authors posited that every seasonal influenza vaccination enlists few new T cells.

The sample holds many counts of this clonotype. The antigen remains undetermined. This TCR came from a man aged 45-65 years who received an inactivated influenza vaccine. The sample here was PBMCs from blood, taken roughly 5 days after vaccination.

CDR3 protein: CSAPGQGTYNEQFF. The CDR3 nucleotides are TGCAGCGCCCCAGGGCAGGGAACCTACAATGAGCAGTTCTTC. The chain links TRBV29-1 to TRBJ2-1; D perhaps matches TRBD1 (5 bases). V was trimmed by 7 bases and J by 2 bases, leaving 15 bases between them. Germline assignment: CDR1 SQVTM and CDR2 ANQGSEA. The CDR3 loop spans 14 amino acids.